These 30 T cell receptor beta chains were all obtained from the same sample, sequenced in a study of response to subunit inactivated influenza vaccine. TCRdb passed the RT-PCR reads through MiXCR, listing each CDR3 protein once. The data contain more than 550,000 distinct CDR3 sequences, 10% to 15% of them singletons. The source material was PBMCs from blood, sampled on the day of vaccination. These receptors all stem from a man aged 50 or older who received an inactivated influenza vaccine.

This clonotype was seen more than once but under ten times. The chain links TRBV7-8 to TRBJ2-7, with D uncertain. Germline CDR1 and CDR2: SGHVS and FQNEAQ. The CDR3 is made up of 12 amino acids. Trimming took 5 bases from V and 3 from J, leaving 8 bases between them. CDR3 nucleotides: TGTGCCAGCAGCGACCCAGGCTACGAGCAGTACTTC. It translates to CASSDPGYEQYF.

In this sample, this clonotype turned up a few times. V and J are TRBV6-2 or TRBV6-3 and TRBJ2-2, with 11 bases lining up with TRBD2. The V gene's germline CDR1 is MNHEY and CDR2 SVGEGT. J was trimmed by 7 bases and V by 7 bases; bases with no gene match: 8. This CDR3 is built from 15 residues. In DNA form, the CDR3 reads TGTGCCAGCAATTTAGCGGGAGGGCACATCGGGGAGCTGTTTTTT. Its translation: CASNLAGGHIGELFF.

The V call is TRBV4-3, the J call TRBJ2-1, with D perhaps TRBD2 (5 bases). The germline V and J ends were trimmed by 5 bases and 7 bases, with 12 bases remaining between them. CDR3 length equals 13 residues. CDR1 is LGHNA and CDR2 is YSLEER in the germline V gene. The CDR3 here is CASSIGRDNEQFF. The DNA of the CDR3 is TGCGCCAGCAGCATCGGACGGGATAATGAGCAGTTCTTC.

The table lists this clonotype with a few counts. V and J are TRBV15 and TRBJ2-7; 9 bases are shared with TRBD2. Germline lookup yields CDR1 LNHNV and CDR2 YYDKDF (reference sequence). This CDR3 spans 16 amino acids. The trim removed 1 base at V and 1 base at J, leaving 5 bases unmatched. The CDR3, as DNA: TGTGCCACCAGCAGAGTAGCTAGCGGGAAGTCCTACGAGCAGTACTTC. Residues: CATSRVASGKSYEQYF. The complete variable domain, with remaining parts taken from reference TRBV15 and TRBJ2-7, reads DAMVIQNPRYQVTQFGKPVTLSCSQTLNHNVMYWYQQKSSQAPKLLFHYYDKDFNNEADTPDNFQSRRPNTSFCFLDIRSPGLGDTAMYLCATSRVASGKSYEQYFGPGTRLTVT.

The DNA for the CDR3 is TGTGCCAGCAGTACCCGGAATCGAGGGGCACTCGAGCAGTACTTC. This sequence encodes CASSTRNRGALEQYF. J is TRBJ2-7 and V is TRBV12-3 or TRBV12-4, with D tentatively TRBD1 or TRBD2 (5 bases each). Trimming pared 5 bases from V and 6 bases from J, leaving 20 bases between. The CDR3 runs to 15 residues.

The gene calls are TRBV20-1 and TRBJ1-1, with a weak D call TRBD1 (5 bases). The CDR3 covers 16 residues. Trimming left V 1 base short and J 0 bases short, with 15 bases between. The germline CDR1 and CDR2 sequences are DFQATT and SNEGSKA (reference sequence). The CDR3 DNA reads TGCAGTGCTAGAGGGTCTCCGGGGACCATGAACACTGAAGCTTTCTTT. It translates to CSARGSPGTMNTEAFF.

This clonotype was counted a few times. The genes are TRBV6-5 and TRBJ1-2; D gene ambiguous. The ends were cut back, 0 bases at V and 4 bases at J, with 12 bases in the middle. Germline V gives CDR1 MNHEY, CDR2 SVGAGI. The CDR3 extends over 15 amino acids. The CDR3 region is CASSYSTSSIYGYTF. The CDR3 region has the DNA TGTGCCAGCAGTTACTCGACCAGCTCGATCTATGGCTACACCTTC.

The rearrangement links TRBV29-1 to TRBJ2-7, with 7 nucleotides matching TRBD1. V lost 7 bases and J lost 1; bases outside the gene matches: 4. The CDR3 runs to 12 residues. The germline V gene encodes CDR1 SQVTM and CDR2 ANQGSEA. The CDR3 nucleotides are TGCAGCGGGAAGGGACAGTCCTACGAGCAGTACTTC. It encodes CSGKGQSYEQYF.

The V and J genes are TRBV7-8 and TRBJ2-3, with 7 bases identical to TRBD2. The germline V gene encodes CDR1 SGHVS and CDR2 FQNEAQ. Unmatched junction bases numbered 7, after V lost 1 base and J lost 3 bases. The CDR3 has 16 amino acids. CDR3 nucleotide sequence: TGTGCCAGCAGCTTAGTGGGGGGGGTTAGAACAGATACGCAGTATTTT. Protein: CASSLVGGVRTDTQYF.

The rearrangement links TRBV4-3 to TRBJ2-1, with 12 bases aligning to TRBD2. Per germline, CDR1 LGHNA and CDR2 YSLEER. Trimming took 6 bases from V and 4 from J; bases not matched to a gene: 7. The CDR3 runs to 16 residues. The CDR3 spells CASRRTSGNRYNEQFF. The CDR3 DNA reads TGCGCCAGCAGGCGGACTAGCGGGAATCGGTACAATGAGCAGTTCTTC.

The J gene is TRBJ1-1, the V gene TRBV19, with D uncertain. Germline CDR1 and CDR2: LNHDA and SQIVND (reference sequence). V was shortened by 7 bases and J by 0 bases, with 15 bases between the two germline ends. The CDR3 covers 15 residues. This CDR3 reads CASKKVEGMNTEAFF. CDR3 nucleotides: TGTGCCAGTAAAAAGGTGGAAGGAATGAACACTGAAGCTTTCTTT.

The chain is built from TRBV12-3 or TRBV12-4 and TRBJ2-6; D possibly corresponds to TRBD2 (5 bases). This CDR3 has 16 amino acids. The ends were cut back, 3 bases at V and 4 bases at J, with 13 bases in the middle. The CDR3 here is CASSFGGLTGANVLTF. CDR3 nucleotide sequence: TGTGCCAGCAGTTTCGGTGGACTTACAGGGGCCAACGTCCTGACTTTC.

This clonotype was picked up a small number of times. J is TRBJ2-5 and V is TRBV11-2, with D tentatively TRBD2 (5 bases). V was trimmed by 5 bases and J by 3 bases, leaving 13 bases between them. Per germline, CDR1 SGHAT and CDR2 FQNNGV. The CDR3 length is 14 residues. The CDR3 region is CASSPPDLKETQYF. CDR3 coding DNA: TGTGCCAGCAGCCCACCGGACTTGAAAGAGACCCAGTACTTC. Using reference TRBV11-2 and TRBJ2-5 for the parts outside the CDR3, the full variable domain is EAGVAQSPRYKIIEKRQSVAFWCNPISGHATLYWYQQILGQGPKLLIQFQNNGVVDDSQLPKDRFSAERLKGVDSTLKIQPAKLEDSAVYLCASSPPDLKETQYFGPGTRLLVL.

This clonotype showed up just a few times. This chain connects TRBV2 to TRBJ1-3; no clear D gene. CDR3 length equals 15 residues. Germline CDR1 reads SNHLY; CDR2 reads FYNNEI. Trimming removed 4 bases from V and 1 base from J, with 11 bases in between. The chain's CDR3 is CASSVETLSGNTIYF. The CDR3 DNA is TGTGCCAGCAGTGTGGAGACACTTTCTGGAAACACCATATATTTT. Full variable domain (remainder filled in from reference TRBV2 and TRBJ1-3): EPEVTQTPSHQVTQMGQEVILRCVPISNHLYFYWYRQILGQKVEFLVSFYNNEISEKSEIFDDQFSVERPDGSNFTLKIRSTKLEDSAMYFCASSVETLSGNTIYFGEGSWLTVV.

This clonotype was found a few times. V is TRBV20-1 and J is TRBJ2-7; D call uncertain. Germline CDR1 is DFQATT and CDR2 is SNEGSKA (reference sequence). The CDR3 length is 12 residues. Trimming took off 4 bases at V and 2 bases at J, with 9 bases between the two ends. As DNA, the CDR3 is TGCAGTGCTATATCCAGGACCTACGAGCAGTACTTC. Encoded protein: CSAISRTYEQYF.

Ten or more counts support this clonotype. The chain uses TRBV14 and TRBJ2-1, with 8 nucleotides matching TRBD2. V trimming: 6 bases; J trimming: 7 bases; junction bases outside the gene matches: 8. This CDR3 contains 14 residues. CDR1 is SGHDN and CDR2 is FVKESK in the germline V gene. The CDR3 nucleotides read TGTGCCAGCAGTTCCGGCGGGGGGCATAATGAGCAGTTCTTC. Translating it yields CASSSGGGHNEQFF.

The CDR3 nucleotides are TGTGCCAGCAGTTCCGGGACTAGCGGGGTCAATGAGCAGTTCTTC. Amino acids: CASSSGTSGVNEQFF. This chain connects TRBV27 to TRBJ2-1, with 13 bases matching TRBD2. V shed 4 bases, J shed 6 bases, and the junction held 3 bases outside the gene matches. Germline CDR1 MNHEY, CDR2 SMNVEV (reference sequence). The CDR3 contains 15 residues.

This clonotype was seen a few times. This chain joins TRBV20-1 and TRBJ2-1; 10 bases are a match to TRBD2. The CDR3 sequence is 15 residues long. The germline V gene has CDR1 DFQATT and CDR2 SNEGSKA (reference sequence). V lost 4 bases and J lost 7; bases outside the gene matches: 10. The CDR3 loop is CSATTPSGGRNEQFF. The CDR3 DNA is TGCAGTGCTACGACCCCTAGCGGGGGCAGAAATGAGCAGTTCTTC.

The gene calls are TRBV2 and TRBJ2-2; 13 nucleotides match TRBD2. The ends lost 6 bases at V and 2 bases at J; junction bases unmatched: 12. The CDR3 extends over 19 amino acids. Germline CDR1 reads SNHLY; CDR2 reads FYNNEI. The CDR3 region has the DNA TGTGCCAGCAGGGGTTGGACTAGCGGGAGTGGTGGAAACACCGGGGAGCTGTTTTTT. Protein: CASRGWTSGSGGNTGELFF.

The chain combines TRBV12-3 or TRBV12-4 with TRBJ2-7, with 7 bases that match TRBD1. This CDR3 is built from 15 residues. V lost 6 bases, J lost 5 bases, and 13 bases stayed unmatched. The CDR3 region has the DNA TGTGCCAGCAGAGGTATGACAGGGAAGGGAAACGAGCAGTACTTC. It translates to CASRGMTGKGNEQYF.

This clonotype has a handful of counts. This sequence joins TRBV5-1 and TRBJ2-3, with D unresolved. Germline values: CDR1 SGHRS, CDR2 YFSETQ. V was shortened by 0 bases and J by 2 bases, with 7 bases between the two germline ends. The CDR3 extends over 14 amino acids. This CDR3 reads CASSLDKLTDTQYF. The CDR3 nucleotides read TGCGCCAGCAGCTTGGACAAGCTCACAGATACGCAGTATTTT.

The table lists this clonotype with a few counts. The chain uses TRBV20-1 and TRBJ2-1; 7 nucleotides line up with TRBD1. J gave up 4 bases and V 4 bases, and 7 bases lay outside the gene matches. This CDR3 contains 14 residues. Germline CDR1 DFQATT, CDR2 SNEGSKA (reference sequence). The chain's CDR3 is CSANEQGIYNEQFF. The CDR3 bases are TGCAGTGCTAACGAACAGGGGATTTACAATGAGCAGTTCTTC.

This clonotype occurred a few times. In DNA form, the CDR3 reads TGTGCCAGCAGCCCCCATGGCGGCGAGCAGTACTTC. Protein: CASSPHGGEQYF. The V call is TRBV28, the J call TRBJ2-7; the D is unclear. CDR3 size: 12 residues. Germline loops: CDR1 MDHEN, CDR2 SYDVKM. The V end lost 6 bases, the J end lost 6 bases, and 12 bases lay between the germline ends.

This clonotype has only a few counts. The chain joins TRBV2 to TRBJ2-1, with 11 bases that match TRBD2. CDR3 length equals 15 residues. V dropped 6 bases and J dropped 5; count of bases not matched to a gene: 6. Per the germline V gene, CDR1 is SNHLY and CDR2 is FYNNEI. The CDR3 is CASRLAGVLNNEQFF. CDR3 DNA: TGTGCCAGCAGACTAGCGGGAGTTCTCAACAATGAGCAGTTCTTC. The whole variable domain, filled in from reference TRBV2 and TRBJ2-1, reads EPEVTQTPSHQVTQMGQEVILRCVPISNHLYFYWYRQILGQKVEFLVSFYNNEISEKSEIFDDQFSVERPDGSNFTLKIRSTKLEDSAMYFCASRLAGVLNNEQFFGPGTRLTVL.

This clonotype was counted many times. This sequence joins TRBV7-2 and TRBJ2-7, with D unresolved. V shed 5 bases and J shed 2 bases, with 7 bases lying between them. The germline V gene has CDR1 SGHTA and CDR2 FQGNSA. CDR3 length equals 12 residues. This chain's CDR3 is CASSPHPYEQYF. The CDR3 DNA is TGTGCCAGCAGCCCCCACCCCTACGAGCAGTACTTC.

The V and J genes are TRBV29-1 and TRBJ2-5; 8 bases fit TRBD2. Trimming at V came to 7 bases and at J to 9 bases, leaving 7 bases not matched to a gene. The CDR3 is 11 amino acids. Germline V CDR1 and CDR2: SQVTM, ANQGSEA. The CDR3 nucleotides read TGCAGCGCCCCCTCGGGGGGGGCCCAGTACTTC. Translation gives CSAPSGGAQYF.

The rearrangement joins TRBV10-2 to TRBJ2-3; 8 nucleotides agree with TRBD2. Germline CDR1 is WSHSY and CDR2 is SAAADI. The V gene end was trimmed by 0 bases and the J gene end by 2 bases; junction bases not matched to a gene: 7. This CDR3 has 17 residues. The DNA of the CDR3 is TGCGCCAGCAGTGAGTCCGCCACTAGCGGAGCCACAGATACGCAGTATTTT. Translating gives CASSESATSGATDTQYF.

This clonotype came up a few times. The chain recombines TRBV28 with TRBJ2-7; D may be TRBD1 (6 bases). The length of the CDR3 is 15 residues. Germline CDR1 and CDR2: MDHEN and SYDVKM. The ends were cut back, 5 bases at V and 3 bases at J, with 17 bases in the middle. In nucleotides, the CDR3 is TGTGCCAGCAGTCCGCCCCCGACAGGTCGCTACGAGCAGTACTTC. This gives the protein CASSPPPTGRYEQYF. Using reference TRBV28 and TRBJ2-7 for the parts outside the CDR3, the full variable domain is DVKVTQSSRYLVKRTGEKVFLECVQDMDHENMFWYRQDPGLGLRLIYFSYDVKMKEKGDIPEGYSVSREKKERFSLILESASTNQTSMYLCASSPPPTGRYEQYFGPGTRLTVT.

The sample holds a few counts of this clonotype. V and J are TRBV18 and TRBJ2-3; D remains unclear. The CDR3 runs 16 residues. V lost 2 bases and J 1 base, leaving 13 bases between the germline ends. In germline, CDR1 is KGHSH, CDR2 LQKENI. This CDR3 reads CASSPVTIWGTDTQYF. CDR3 nucleotide sequence: TGTGCCAGCTCACCAGTCACGATTTGGGGCACAGATACGCAGTATTTT.

This sequence joins TRBV9 and TRBJ2-7, with a tentative D call TRBD1 (5 bases). Looked up from germline, CDR1 is SGDLS and CDR2 is YYNGEE. The CDR3 extends over 15 amino acids. Between the trimmed V and J ends, which lost 0 bases and 2 bases, there was a span of 12 bases. The CDR3 DNA reads TGTGCCAGCAGCGTAGGGGGCGCGGAAGCCTACGAGCAGTACTTC. Translating gives CASSVGGAEAYEQYF.